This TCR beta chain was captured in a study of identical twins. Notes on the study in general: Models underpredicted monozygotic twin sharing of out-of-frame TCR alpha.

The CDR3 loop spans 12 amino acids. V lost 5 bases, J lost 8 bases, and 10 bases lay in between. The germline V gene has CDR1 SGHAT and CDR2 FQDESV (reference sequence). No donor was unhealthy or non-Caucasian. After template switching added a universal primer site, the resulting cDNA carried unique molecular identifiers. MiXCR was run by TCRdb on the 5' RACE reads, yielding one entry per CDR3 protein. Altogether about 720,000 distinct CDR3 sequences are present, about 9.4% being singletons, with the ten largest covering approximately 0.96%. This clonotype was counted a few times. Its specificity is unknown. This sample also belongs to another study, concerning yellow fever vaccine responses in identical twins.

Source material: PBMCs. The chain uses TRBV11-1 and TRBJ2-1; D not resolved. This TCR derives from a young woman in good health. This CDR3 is CASSLDAHEQFF. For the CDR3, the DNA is TGTGCCAGCAGCCTGGACGCCCATGAGCAGTTCTTC.